Detailed here is one T cell receptor beta chain. Here immunoSEQ multiplex PCR was the method, and the copy in TCRdb shows in-frame clones only, minus some. The data hold 200,000 to 250,000 clones, with roughly 80% observed a single time. Germline V gene data show CDR1 as SGHKS and CDR2 as YYEKEE (reference sequence). After removal of 2 bases from V and 4 bases from J, the junction contained 3 bases not matched to a gene. The CDR3 contains 14 residues. This sample is drawn from a study of blood T cell repertoires in COVID-19. The sequenced sample was PBMCs or T cells enriched from blood (not recorded which). The TCR was taken from a woman in her fifties or sixties who had been exposed to COVID-19. The V call is TRBV5-5, the J call TRBJ1-2; 9 nucleotides align to TRBD1. The CDR3 nucleotides read TGTGCCAGCAGCTTTGCGACAGGGGGCTATGGCTACACCTTC. Protein: CASSFATGGYGYTF.